This T cell receptor beta chain was recovered during a study of vaccination and CD4 T cells after COVID-19. Study details: At a median approximately 100 days (range 35 to 161) after diagnosis, post-COVID samples were drawn. Cells were stimulated with overlapping spike peptides from SARS-CoV-2, HCoV-NL63, HCoV-OC43 and HCoV-229E.

This clonotype was counted only a few times. The antigen is unknown. Cultured CD4+ T cells had their DNA profiled by the Oncomine TCR Beta short-read assay. Scientists extracted genomic DNA from CD4+ T cells grown in culture. TCRdb re-called the PCR reads through MiXCR, storing one row per CDR3 protein. The sample has about 15,000 distinct CDR3 sequences; 65% to 80% are singletons. Germline lookup yields CDR1 LNHDA and CDR2 SQIVND (reference sequence). This CDR3 region has 14 residues. V lost 4 bases and J 0 bases, leaving 7 bases between the germline ends. The treatment: roughly ten-day PBMC culture with coronavirus spike peptide pools or control peptides (ViraFEST assay).

The receptor comes from a human donor who had recovered from COVID-19. This rearrangement joins TRBV19 to TRBJ1-5; D is undetermined. Sequences were obtained from CD4+ T cells from blood, cultured in vitro. For the CDR3, the DNA is TGTGCCAGTAGTAGGGGTTTTAGCAATCAGCCCCAGCATTTT. It is translated as CASSRGFSNQPQHF.